A single sample gave rise to the 20 T cell receptor beta chains below, sequenced in a study of T cell repertoires in cytomegalovirus infection. TCRdb processed the reads anew with MiXCR; each CDR3 protein has one entry. In the table there are 550,000 to 850,000 distinct CDR3 sequences, roughly 36% of which are singletons. No antigens are known for them. Sequenced here: cultured PBMCs, sampled from culture after CMV antigen stimulation. The receptor source for this set is a human donor in good health (CMV status not recorded). Some clones in this sample may be carry-over from other donors' samples.

This clonotype was counted only a few times. The V call is TRBV27, the J call TRBJ2-3, with 15 bases identical to TRBD2. V lost 8 bases to trimming and J lost 1 base; unmatched junction nucleotides: 7. CDR1 is MNHEY, CDR2 SMNVEV, per germline (reference sequence). There are 17 residues in the CDR3. CDR3 nucleotide sequence: TGTGCCAGCCGAGGACTAGCGGGGGGGCATCGCACAGATACGCAGTATTTT. Translation gives CASRGLAGGHRTDTQYF.

In this sample, this clonotype turned up a few times. The gene calls are TRBV7-9 and TRBJ1-5, with D unresolved. The V and J ends lost 0 bases and 9 bases respectively, with 12 bases between them. This CDR3 has 14 residues. Per germline, CDR1 SEHNR and CDR2 FQNEAQ (reference sequence). DNA of the CDR3: TGTGCCAGCAGCTTAGCGTCTTACAATTCGCCCCAGCATTTT. Translated, it gives CASSLASYNSPQHF.

The CDR3 DNA is TGTGCCAGCAAACTTCCGGGTGGAAACACCATATATTTT. Its protein is CASKLPGGNTIYF. The genes are TRBV6-1 and TRBJ1-3, with D unresolved. The CDR3 sequence is 13 residues long. Germline V CDR1 and CDR2: MNHNS, SASEGT. V was clipped by 7 bases and J by 3 bases, with 10 bases between them.

This clonotype was observed many times. The chain links TRBV7-8 to TRBJ1-5, with D possibly being TRBD1 (5 bases). This CDR3 region has 15 residues. V dropped 1 base and J dropped 7 bases, with 14 bases sitting between them. Per germline, CDR1 SGHVS and CDR2 FQNEAQ. DNA for the CDR3: TGTGCCAGCAGCTTAGGGGGGGGGGTACGACAGCCCCAGCATTTT. Encoded protein: CASSLGGGVRQPQHF.

This chain joins TRBV20-1 and TRBJ2-3, with a possible D match to TRBD2 (6 bases). The germline V gene encodes CDR1 DFQATT and CDR2 SNEGSKA (reference sequence). V was cut by 7 bases and J by 4 bases, with 18 bases left in between. This CDR3 comprises 14 residues. This chain's CDR3 is CSGEEGGESDTQYF. CDR3 bases: TGCAGTGGGGAGGAGGGCGGAGAGTCAGATACGCAGTATTTT.

V and J are TRBV10-3 and TRBJ2-7; the D gene could be TRBD1 or TRBD2 (5 bases each). This CDR3 comprises 12 residues. In germline, CDR1 is ENHRY, CDR2 SYGVKD. The V and J ends lost 11 bases and 6 bases respectively, with 17 bases between them. The DNA of the CDR3 is TGTGCCGTCCGGGACCCGTCGGGCGAGCAGTACTTC. Its protein is CAVRDPSGEQYF.

The chain joins TRBV7-9 to TRBJ2-5; possibly TRBD1 or TRBD2 for D (5 bases each). The germline V gene has CDR1 SEHNR and CDR2 FQNEAQ (reference sequence). The CDR3 sequence is 15 residues long. V was trimmed by 5 bases and J by 2 bases, leaving 15 bases between them. The CDR3 region has the DNA TGTGCCAGCAGCGGGACGGGGTCGGCGCAAGAGACCCAGTACTTC. It encodes CASSGTGSAQETQYF.

This clonotype was observed a handful of times. The chain couples TRBV5-8 to TRBJ2-5; 14 bases fit TRBD2. Germline CDR1 and CDR2: SGHTS and YDEGEE. This CDR3 comprises 20 residues. V lost 5 bases, J lost 9 bases, and 24 bases stayed unmatched. The CDR3 loop reads CASSLPAGLAGALEKKAQYF. Written as DNA, the CDR3 is TGTGCCAGCAGTTTACCGGCGGGACTAGCGGGGGCCCTTGAGAAAAAGGCCCAGTACTTC.

J is TRBJ1-4 and V is TRBV6-8; D call uncertain. CDR1 and CDR2 (germline): MNHGY, SAAAGT. The CDR3 covers 16 residues. Trimming took off 4 bases at V and 1 base at J, with 13 bases between the two ends. The DNA for the CDR3 is TGTGCCAGCAGTTTCCGACCCACGCAAACTAATGAAAAACTGTTTTTT. Encoded protein: CASSFRPTQTNEKLFF.

Only a few counts were recorded for this clonotype. The chain employs TRBV4-1 and TRBJ1-2; possibly TRBD1 for D (5 bases). Trimming shortened V by 1 base and J by 4 bases, and 13 bases separated the two germline ends. This CDR3 spans 15 amino acids. Germline CDR1 reads MGHRA; CDR2 reads YSYEKL. CDR3 sequence reads: CASSQVGTGVYGYTF. For the CDR3, the DNA is TGCGCCAGCAGCCAAGTTGGCACAGGAGTCTATGGCTACACCTTC.

This chain joins TRBV5-4 and TRBJ1-6; tentative D call: TRBD1 (6 bases). The germline gives CDR1 SGHNT, CDR2 YYREEE (reference sequence). The V end was cut by 4 bases, the J end by 0 bases, with 17 bases between. The CDR3 covers 18 residues. The CDR3 reads CASSLMGAISSYNSPLHF. The CDR3 DNA follows: TGTGCCAGCAGCCTGATGGGGGCCATCAGCTCCTATAATTCACCCCTCCACTTT.

This chain uses TRBV12-3 or TRBV12-4 with TRBJ2-7; D is possibly TRBD2 (6 bases). This CDR3 region has 15 residues. Trimming removed 4 bases from V and 7 bases from J, with 20 bases in between. DNA of the CDR3: TGTGCCAGCAGTTCTCCCGGGACTCCCTGGGGGGAGCAGTACTTC. It specifies CASSSPGTPWGEQYF.

This clonotype was seen more than once but under ten times. The chain is built from TRBV7-6 and TRBJ2-2; D not resolved. Germline V gives CDR1 SGHVS, CDR2 FNYEAQ. Trimming pared 4 bases from V and 5 bases from J, leaving 14 bases between. This CDR3 region has 15 residues. This CDR3 is CASSSGSLATGELFF. As DNA, the CDR3 is TGTGCCAGCAGCTCCGGGTCTTTGGCGACCGGGGAGCTGTTTTTT.

The chain links TRBV12-3 or TRBV12-4 to TRBJ1-1; tentative D call: TRBD1 (5 bases). CDR3 length equals 15 residues. Trimming removed 5 bases from V and 8 bases from J, with 21 bases in between. CDR3 sequence: CASSRAGLLGKEAFF. DNA of the CDR3: TGTGCCAGCAGTCGAGCAGGGTTGTTGGGCAAGGAAGCTTTCTTT.

Ten or more counts support this clonotype. This chain uses TRBV7-9 with TRBJ1-1, with a weak D call TRBD1 (6 bases). This CDR3 region has 15 residues. The V and J ends lost 5 bases and 0 bases respectively, with 13 bases between them. Germline-derived CDR1 and CDR2 are SEHNR and FQNEAQ (reference sequence). DNA of the CDR3: TGTGCCAGCAGCGCGGACAGAGGCATGAACACTGAAGCTTTCTTT. This gives the protein CASSADRGMNTEAFF.

The V call is TRBV10-3, the J call TRBJ2-1, with 9 bases aligning to TRBD2. This CDR3 is 16 amino acids long. The ends lost 6 bases at V and 6 bases at J; junction bases unmatched: 12. Germline CDR1 ENHRY, CDR2 SYGVKD. The CDR3 region is CAIRTQAGGRGNEQFF. The CDR3 DNA reads TGTGCCATCAGAACACAAGCGGGGGGCCGGGGCAATGAGCAGTTCTTC.

The chain recombines TRBV7-8 with TRBJ2-1; 9 nucleotides agree with TRBD2. The ends lost 1 base at V and 3 bases at J; junction bases unmatched: 1. The CDR3 is made up of 15 amino acids. Germline values: CDR1 SGHVS, CDR2 FQNEAQ. CDR3 loop: CASSLVSGSYNEQFF. CDR3 nucleotide sequence: TGTGCCAGCAGCTTAGTTAGCGGGAGCTACAATGAGCAGTTCTTC. Filled out from reference TRBV7-8 and TRBJ2-1, the complete variable domain reads GAGVSQSPRYKVAKRGQDVALRCDPISGHVSLFWYQQALGQGPEFLTYFQNEAQLDKSGLPSDRFFAERPEGSVSTLKIQRTQQEDSAVYLCASSLVSGSYNEQFFGPGTRLTVL.

This clonotype was detected a few times. V usage is TRBV7-2 and J usage is TRBJ2-5, with 8 bases aligning to TRBD2. This CDR3 spans 15 amino acids. Trimming removed 5 bases from V and 4 bases from J; junction bases left unmatched: 9. Germline V gene sequence: CDR1 SGHTA, CDR2 FQGNSA. CDR3 DNA: TGTGCCAGCAGCCGGGGGGGGGGCATAGGAGAGACCCAGTACTTC. This sequence encodes CASSRGGGIGETQYF.

CDR3 amino acids: CASSKASTDTQYF. The CDR3 bases are TGTGCCAGCAGCAAAGCAAGCACAGATACGCAGTATTTT. The chain joins TRBV7-9 to TRBJ2-3; D gene unclear. Between the trimmed V and J ends, which lost 5 bases and 0 bases, there was a span of 6 bases. In germline, CDR1 is SEHNR, CDR2 FQNEAQ (reference sequence). The CDR3 covers 13 residues.

This clonotype turned up a few times. The chain joins TRBV20-1 to TRBJ2-1, with TRBD2 matching 10 bases. Looked up from germline, CDR1 is DFQATT and CDR2 is SNEGSKA (reference sequence). Trimming cost V 0 bases and J 4 bases; bases outside gene matches: 9. The CDR3 is made up of 17 amino acids. Here the CDR3 DNA reads TGCAGTGCTAGAGATCCACTAGCGGGGTCTGTATACAATGAGCAGTTCTTC. Its translation is CSARDPLAGSVYNEQFF.